The 19 T cell receptor beta chains reported below all come from one sample, sequenced in a study of blood T cell repertoires in COVID-19. Sequencing was performed with immunoSEQ multiplex PCR; in TCRdb, only in-frame clones are kept and a portion is missing. The repertoire holds about 160,000 clones, with about 93% as singletons. Material for sequencing was peripheral blood. Receptor source: a woman aged 50 to 60 with acute or convalescent COVID-19.

This clone was detected only once. This chain uses TRBV29-1 with TRBJ1-1; possible D gene TRBD1, 5 bases. The V and J ends lost 4 bases and 0 bases respectively, with 9 bases between them. The germline gives CDR1 SQVTM, CDR2 ANQGSEA. The CDR3 has 13 amino acids. CDR3 residues: CSVAGGLNTEAFF. The DNA of the CDR3 is TGCAGCGTTGCCGGGGGACTGAACACTGAAGCTTTCTTT. The full variable domain, in which reference TRBV29-1 and TRBJ1-1 provide the parts outside the CDR3, is SAVISQKPSRDICQRGTSLTIQCQVDSQVTMMFWYRQQPGQSLTLIATANQGSEATYESGFVIDKFPISRPNLTFSTLTVSNMSPEDSSIYLCSVAGGLNTEAFFGQGTRLTVV.

V is TRBV12-5 and J is TRBJ2-1; 11 bases align to TRBD1. The length of the CDR3 is 16 residues. The ends lost 5 bases at V and 9 bases at J; junction bases unmatched: 12. Germline CDR1 is LGHNT and CDR2 is FRNRAP. CDR3 DNA sequence: TGTGCTAGTGGTCATCGGGGGACAGGGGGACGTCGTGAGCAGTTCTTC. It specifies CASGHRGTGGRREQFF.

V and J are TRBV11-3 and TRBJ2-3; TRBD1 is a possible D gene (5 bases). Germline V gives CDR1 SGHNT, CDR2 YENEEA. Trimming removed 5 bases at V and 0 bases at J, with 15 bases between. This CDR3 region has 16 residues. The CDR3 sequence: CASSPGQRASTDTQYF. For the CDR3, the DNA is TGTGCCAGCAGCCCAGGGCAAAGAGCTAGCACAGATACGCAGTATTTT.

V and J are TRBV21-1 and TRBJ2-5; the table names TRBD1, a call not compared with the DNA. TRBV21-1 is noted as a pseudogene. This CDR3 spans 17 amino acids. The CDR3 DNA reads TGTGCCAGCAGCGCGTTCAGGGGGCCTCGGGCATTGGAGACCCAGTACTTC. Residues: CASSAFRGPRALETQYF.

This clone came up once. The chain uses TRBV27 and TRBJ1-5; D possibly corresponds to TRBD1 (6 bases). V lost 5 bases to trimming and J lost 4 bases, with 12 bases between them. CDR3 size: 14 residues. Germline CDR1 reads MNHEY; CDR2 reads SMNVEV (reference sequence). Here the CDR3 reads CASSQDSQNQPQHF. For the CDR3, the DNA is TGTGCCAGCAGTCAGGACAGCCAGAATCAGCCCCAGCATTTT.

The V and J genes are TRBV28 and TRBJ1-2; possible D gene TRBD1, 6 bases. V was shortened by 6 bases and J by 0 bases, with 20 bases between the two germline ends. The length of the CDR3 is 17 residues. CDR1 MDHEN and CDR2 SYDVKM come from the germline V gene. In DNA, the CDR3 is TGTGCCAGCAGACGCAGGGACAAGACAGGAACTAACTATGGCTACACCTTC. It specifies CASRRRDKTGTNYGYTF.

The V gene is TRBV6-2 or TRBV6-3, the J gene TRBJ1-5; a weak D match, TRBD1 (5 bases). The CDR3 is 14 residues long. Trimming took 3 bases from V and 5 from J, leaving 11 bases between them. The germline V gene encodes CDR1 MNHEY and CDR2 SVGEGT. CDR3 sequence reads: CASSYSAGYQPQHF. CDR3 sequence (DNA): TGTGCCAGCAGTTATTCGGCAGGGTATCAGCCCCAGCATTTT.

The rearrangement joins TRBV29-1 to TRBJ1-1, with unresolved D. Germline loops: CDR1 SQVTM, CDR2 ANQGSEA. The CDR3 totals 13 residues. V was cut by 1 base and J by 0 bases, with 6 bases left in between. The CDR3 spells CSVEGRLNTEAFF. The CDR3 nucleotides read TGCAGCGTTGAAGGCAGGCTGAACACTGAAGCTTTCTTT.

V gene TRBV10-2 combines with J gene TRBJ1-5, with TRBD1 matching over 7 bases. The germline gives CDR1 WSHSY, CDR2 SAAADI. Trimming took 7 bases from V and 0 from J; bases not matched to a gene: 6. CDR3 length: 15 residues. Here the CDR3 DNA reads TGCGCCAGCAAGGGACAGTTAGATAGCAATCAGCCCCAGCATTTT. Translation: CASKGQLDSNQPQHF.

The chain is built from TRBV27 and TRBJ2-3; TRBD1 matches at 9 bases. The CDR3 contains 14 residues. CDR1 and CDR2 from the germline V gene are MNHEY and SMNVEV (reference sequence). V gave up 5 bases and J gave up 9 bases; unmatched junction bases: 9. The CDR3 spells CASSRTGVKGTQYF. The CDR3 nucleotides are TGTGCCAGCAGTCGGACAGGGGTGAAGGGCACGCAGTATTTT.

The chain employs TRBV19 and TRBJ1-6, with 8 bases identical to TRBD1. Losses at the gene ends were 9 bases for V and 8 bases for J; bases not matched to a gene: 12. This CDR3 is built from 15 residues. Germline lookup yields CDR1 LNHDA and CDR2 SQIVND (reference sequence). This CDR3 reads CASGQGGGLDSPLHF. The CDR3 coding sequence is TGTGCCAGCGGACAGGGAGGGGGTCTTGATTCACCCCTCCACTTT.

On this clone: Because the CDR3's place on the DNA is in doubt, the DNA is left out and the CDR3 is given as listed by TCRdb. V gene TRBV5-6 combines with J gene TRBJ2-6; the DNA was not used to check the table's D call, TRBD2. Germline lookup yields CDR1 SGHDT and CDR2 YYEEEE. The CDR3 region is 17 residues in length, termini included. CDR3 in amino acids: CASSFTSVLSGANVLTF.

This chain uses TRBV18 with TRBJ2-5; D is uncertain. CDR3 length: 13 residues. Trimming took off 2 bases at V and 5 bases at J, with 9 bases between the two ends. Germline V CDR1 and CDR2: KGHSH, LQKENI. The CDR3, as DNA: TGTGCCAGCTCACCAAACAGCAAGGAGACCCAGTACTTC. It encodes CASSPNSKETQYF.

The chain employs TRBV28 and TRBJ1-2; tentative D call: TRBD1 (5 bases). Germline V gives CDR1 MDHEN, CDR2 SYDVKM. The V gene lost 5 bases and the J gene lost 5 bases, with 15 bases spanning the gap. The length of the CDR3 is 14 residues. The CDR3 nucleotides are TGTGCCAGCAGTCCCTGGAGGGGCGGGTATGGCTACACCTTC. Its translation is CASSPWRGGYGYTF.

The chain recombines TRBV5-1 with TRBJ2-7; TRBD1 is a possible D gene (6 bases). Germline loops: CDR1 SGHRS, CDR2 YFSETQ. Trimming stripped 3 bases from V and 2 bases from J, with 12 bases between. CDR3 length: 14 amino acids. CDR3 bases: TGCGCCAGCAGCTGGGACATGAGAGCCTACGAGCAGTACTTC. Protein sequence: CASSWDMRAYEQYF.

The V gene is TRBV18, the J gene TRBJ2-7; weak D call: TRBD1 (6 bases). The CDR3 length is 13 residues. Germline CDR1 and CDR2: KGHSH and LQKENI. V was pared by 4 bases and J by 3 bases, with 10 bases between. CDR3 amino acids: CASSQTGGYEQYF. CDR3 bases: TGTGCCAGCTCACAGACAGGAGGCTACGAGCAGTACTTC.

V is TRBV30 and J is TRBJ2-7; 9 bases line up with TRBD1. V gave up 4 bases and J gave up 1 base; unmatched junction bases: 5. CDR3 length equals 14 residues. The V gene's germline CDR1 is GTSNPN and CDR2 SVGIG (reference sequence). The CDR3 region has the DNA TGTGCCTGGAATGGCGGGACAGGGTCCTACGAGCAGTACTTC. Protein sequence: CAWNGGTGSYEQYF.

The chain uses TRBV11-3 and TRBJ2-1; 11 nucleotides match TRBD1. Trimming removed 4 bases from V and 4 bases from J; junction bases left unmatched: 6. Per the germline V gene, CDR1 is SGHNT and CDR2 is YENEEA. This CDR3 region has 16 residues. CDR3 sequence reads: CASSSRTGGAYNEQFF. Written as DNA, the CDR3 is TGTGCCAGCAGCTCGCGGACAGGGGGCGCGTACAATGAGCAGTTCTTC.

This clone has just one count. J is TRBJ1-3 and V is TRBV15, with D maybe TRBD1 (6 bases). The CDR3 loop spans 17 amino acids. CDR1 LNHNV and CDR2 YYDKDF come from the germline V gene (reference sequence). V was trimmed by 4 bases and J by 4 bases, leaving 20 bases between them. This chain's CDR3 is CATSTTLRTASGNTIYF. DNA for the CDR3: TGTGCCACCAGCACTACCCTCCGGACAGCCAGCGGAAACACCATATATTTT.